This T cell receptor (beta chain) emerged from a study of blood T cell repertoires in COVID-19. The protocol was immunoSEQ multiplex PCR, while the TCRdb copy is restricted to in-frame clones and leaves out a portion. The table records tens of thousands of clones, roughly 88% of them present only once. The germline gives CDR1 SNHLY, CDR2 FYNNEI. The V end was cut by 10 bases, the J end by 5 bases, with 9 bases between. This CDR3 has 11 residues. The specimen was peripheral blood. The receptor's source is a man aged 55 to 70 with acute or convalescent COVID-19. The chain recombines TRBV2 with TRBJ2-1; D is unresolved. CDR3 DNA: TGTGCCACCACAGTCAACAATGAGCAGTTCTTC. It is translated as CATTVNNEQFF.